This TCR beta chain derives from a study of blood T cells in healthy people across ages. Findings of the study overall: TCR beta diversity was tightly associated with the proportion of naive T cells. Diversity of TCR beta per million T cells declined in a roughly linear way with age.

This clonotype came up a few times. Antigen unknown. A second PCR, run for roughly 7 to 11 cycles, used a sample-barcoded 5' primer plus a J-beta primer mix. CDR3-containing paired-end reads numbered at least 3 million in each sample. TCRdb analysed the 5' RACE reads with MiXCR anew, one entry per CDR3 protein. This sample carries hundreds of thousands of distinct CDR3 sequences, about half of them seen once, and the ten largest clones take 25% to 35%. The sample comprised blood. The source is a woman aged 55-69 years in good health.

Here the CDR3 reads CADSGRGTDTQYF. For the CDR3, the DNA is TGTGCCGATAGCGGGAGGGGCACAGATACGCAGTATTTT. This chain uses TRBV7-2 with TRBJ2-3, with 11 bases fitting TRBD2. The CDR3 is made up of 13 amino acids. Germline loops: CDR1 SGHTA, CDR2 FQGNSA. V gave up 11 bases and J gave up 1 base; unmatched junction bases: 2.